The clone carrying this T cell receptor beta chain has just one count. Its specificity is unknown. Here immunoSEQ multiplex PCR was the method, and the copy in TCRdb shows in-frame clones only, minus some. Among roughly 500,000 clones listed, about 96% were seen once. The sample comes from a study of shared clonotypes between healthy human individuals. The CDR3 length is 16 residues. The V gene's germline CDR1 is SGHRS and CDR2 YFSETQ. V lost 6 bases, J lost 0 bases, and 4 bases stayed unmatched. Study results and limitations: Sorted-subset sequencing, rarefaction showed, was incomplete despite large depth. Depth of sequencing was expected to influence donor clonotype sharing.

The source of this sequence is a woman aged 25-40 years in good health. This rearrangement joins TRBV5-1 to TRBJ2-6; TRBD2 agrees at 9 bases. Sequencing used naive CD4+ T cells sorted from blood. As to subset: CD45RA+ positively selected. CDR3 coding DNA: TGCGCCAGCAAAGTTAGCGGGAGCTCTGGGGCCAACGTCCTGACTTTC. It codes for CASKVSGSSGANVLTF. The full variable domain, in which reference TRBV5-1 and TRBJ2-6 provide the parts outside the CDR3, is KAGVTQTPRYLIKTRGQQVTLSCSPISGHRSVSWYQQTPGQGLQFLFEYFSETQRNKGNFPGRFSGRQFSNSRSEMNVSTLELGDSALYLCASKVSGSSGANVLTFGAGSRLTVL.